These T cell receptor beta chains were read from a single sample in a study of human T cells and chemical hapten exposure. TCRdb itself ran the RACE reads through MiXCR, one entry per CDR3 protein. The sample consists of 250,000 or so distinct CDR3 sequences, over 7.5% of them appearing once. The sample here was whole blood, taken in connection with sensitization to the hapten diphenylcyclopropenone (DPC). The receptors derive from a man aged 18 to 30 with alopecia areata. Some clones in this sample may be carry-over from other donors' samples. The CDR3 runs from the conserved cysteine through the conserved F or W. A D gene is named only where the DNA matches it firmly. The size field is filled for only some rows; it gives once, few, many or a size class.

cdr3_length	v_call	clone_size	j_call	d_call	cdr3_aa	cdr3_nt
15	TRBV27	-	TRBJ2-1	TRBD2	CASSPTQRGYNEQFF	TGTGCCAGCAGTCCCACTCAGCGGGGCTACAATGAGCAGTTCTTC
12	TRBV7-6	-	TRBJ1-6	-	CASSLKDSPLHF	TGTGCCAGCAGCTTAAAAGATTCACCCCTCCACTTT
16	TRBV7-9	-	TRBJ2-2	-	CASTPRERLNTGELFF	TGTGCCAGCACCCCGCGGGAACGGCTAAACACCGGGGAGCTGTTTTTT
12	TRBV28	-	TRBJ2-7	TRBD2	CASTGGMNEQYF	TGTGCCAGCACGGGGGGGATGAACGAGCAGTACTTC
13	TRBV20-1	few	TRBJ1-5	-	CSATEDSNQPQHF	TGCAGTGCTACAGAAGATAGCAATCAGCCCCAGCATTTT
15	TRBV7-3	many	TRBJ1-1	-	CASSLHLAVNTEAFF	TGTGCCAGCAGCTTACACTTGGCAGTCAACACTGAAGCTTTCTTT
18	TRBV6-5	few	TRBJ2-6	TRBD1	CASSFSTGIPSGANVLTF	TGTGCCAGCAGTTTCTCGACAGGGATCCCCTCTGGGGCCAACGTCCTGACTTTC
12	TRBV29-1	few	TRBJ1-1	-	CSAGHPVTEAFF	TGCAGCGCGGGACACCCGGTCACTGAAGCTTTCTTT
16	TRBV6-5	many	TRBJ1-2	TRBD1	CASSYGDSQRSYGYTF	TGTGCCAGCAGTTACGGGGACAGCCAAAGGAGCTATGGCTACACCTTC
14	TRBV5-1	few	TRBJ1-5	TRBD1	CASSLEGQGQPQHF	TGCGCCAGCAGCTTGGAGGGACAGGGACAGCCCCAGCATTTT
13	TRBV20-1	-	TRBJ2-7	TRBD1	CSASRDRGIEQYF	TGCAGTGCTAGTCGGGACAGGGGTATCGAGCAGTACTTC
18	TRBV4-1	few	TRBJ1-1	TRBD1	CASSQGPLQGAPRAEAFF	TGCGCCAGCAGCCAAGGACCCTTACAGGGGGCGCCTAGAGCTGAAGCTTTCTTT
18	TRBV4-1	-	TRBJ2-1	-	CASSQVDSYSSTYNEQFF	TGCGCCAGCAGCCAAGTTGACTCGTACTCCAGCACCTACAATGAGCAGTTCTTC
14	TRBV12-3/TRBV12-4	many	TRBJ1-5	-	CASSRTDSNQPQHF	TGTGCCAGCAGTCGGACGGATAGCAATCAGCCCCAGCATTTT
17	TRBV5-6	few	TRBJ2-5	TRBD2	CASSPTSEWAGVETQYF	TGTGCCAGCAGCCCAACTAGCGAGTGGGCGGGGGTAGAGACCCAGTACTTC
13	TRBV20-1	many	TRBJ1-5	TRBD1	CSATTGGNQPQHF	TGCAGTGCAACAACAGGGGGTAATCAGCCCCAGCATTTT
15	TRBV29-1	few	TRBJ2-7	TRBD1	CSVDRVGDRGDEQYF	TGCAGCGTTGATCGCGTCGGGGACAGGGGGGACGAGCAGTACTTC
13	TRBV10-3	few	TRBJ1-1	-	CAIIAAPNTEAFF	TGTGCCATCATTGCGGCTCCGAACACTGAAGCTTTCTTT
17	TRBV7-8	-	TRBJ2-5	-	CASSLAADGRDRETQYF	TGTGCCAGCAGCTTAGCAGCCGACGGCCGGGACCGAGAGACCCAGTACTTC
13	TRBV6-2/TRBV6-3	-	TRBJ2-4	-	CASSYLSQNIQYF	TGTGCCAGCAGTTACCTCTCCCAAAACATTCAGTACTTC
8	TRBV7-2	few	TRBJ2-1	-	CATNEQFF	TGTGCCACTAATGAGCAGTTCTTC
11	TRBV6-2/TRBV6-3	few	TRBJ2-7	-	CASSYFWEQYF	TGTGCCAGCAGTTACTTCTGGGAGCAGTACTTC
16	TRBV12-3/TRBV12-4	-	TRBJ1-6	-	CASSFSATSYNSPLHF	TGTGCCAGCAGTTTTTCGGCCACCTCCTATAATTCACCCCTCCACTTT
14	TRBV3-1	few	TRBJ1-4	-	CASSQDAGSEKLFF	TGTGCCAGCAGCCAAGATGCAGGGTCTGAAAAACTGTTTTTT
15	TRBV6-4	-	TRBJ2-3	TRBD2	CASSRLAGRTDTQYF	TGTGCCAGCAGTCGCCTAGCGGGGCGCACAGATACGCAGTATTTT
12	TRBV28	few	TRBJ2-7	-	CASRSRGYEQYF	TGTGCCAGCAGGTCAAGGGGTTACGAGCAGTACTTC